The clone carrying this T cell receptor (beta chain) was seen a handful of times. Its antigen is currently unknown. This specimen belongs to a study of response to subunit inactivated influenza vaccine. Whole-study findings and limits: Authors suggested seasonal influenza vaccinations each recruit few new T cells.

The CDR3 covers 15 residues. Germline CDR1 SGHRS, CDR2 YFSETQ. Trimming cost V 6 bases and J 0 bases, with 14 bases left between them. TCRdb analysed the RT-PCR reads with MiXCR anew, one entry per CDR3 protein. Among roughly 570,000 distinct CDR3 sequences listed, around 15% were seen once. The V call is TRBV5-1, the J call TRBJ2-3, with D maybe TRBD2 (6 bases). This sequence was found in a middle-aged man who received an inactivated influenza vaccine. The specimen comprised PBMCs from blood, sampled roughly 13 days after vaccination. The CDR3 reads CASKLDGGSTDTQYF. The CDR3 DNA reads as TGCGCCAGCAAGCTCGACGGGGGAAGCACAGATACGCAGTATTTT. The full variable domain, with the rest looked up from reference TRBV5-1 and TRBJ2-3, is KAGVTQTPRYLIKTRGQQVTLSCSPISGHRSVSWYQQTPGQGLQFLFEYFSETQRNKGNFPGRFSGRQFSNSRSEMNVSTLELGDSALYLCASKLDGGSTDTQYFGPGTRLTVL.